This TCR beta chain was found in a study of T cells after yellow fever vaccination. The study, taken as a whole, reports: Weaker overall was a secondary response that nonetheless peaked faster, on day 5 versus 15.

UMIs and a universal primer site were added when TCR cDNA was made by 5'RACE template switching. TCRdb fed the 5' RACE reads into MiXCR, producing one record per CDR3 protein. This sample has approximately 550,000 distinct CDR3 sequences, with roughly 19% found just once. This CDR3 contains 15 residues. V lost 0 bases to trimming and J lost 9 bases, with 15 bases between them. CDR1 is LNHNV and CDR2 is YYDKDF in the germline V gene (reference sequence). As for this clonotype: What it binds is unknown.

The chain combines TRBV15 with TRBJ2-1; unclear D gene. This TCR was sampled from a man aged 30 to 39 who received the YFV17D yellow fever vaccine. The source material was PBMCs, sampled 15 days after the yellow fever booster vaccination. In nucleotides, the CDR3 is TGTGCCACCAGCAGAGAGGCGCTAAGCCCATTTGAGCAGTTCTTC. Translated: CATSREALSPFEQFF.